What follows are 22 T cell receptor beta chains derived from one specimen sequenced in a study of OX40 agonist ivuxolimab in advanced cancers. Generated by immunoSEQ multiplex PCR, the TCRdb table keeps only in-frame clones and is missing some. The sample has around 11,000 clones; approximately 69% are singletons. The sample was CD4+ or CD8+ T cells sorted from blood, taken in a trial of the OX40 agonist ivuxolimab. The receptors shown here come from an adult with an advanced solid tumor such as melanoma, head and neck, liver or kidney cancer.

This clone was counted between two and nine times. The chain uses TRBV19 and TRBJ1-5; a possible D gene is TRBD1 (5 bases). V dropped 4 bases and J dropped 0 bases, with 10 bases sitting between them. The germline V gene encodes CDR1 LNHDA and CDR2 SQIVND (reference sequence). The CDR3 is made up of 15 amino acids. This CDR3 reads CASSTSTASNQPQHF. In DNA, the CDR3 is TGTGCCAGTAGTACGTCGACAGCTAGCAATCAGCCCCAGCATTTT.

In this sample, this clone turned up a few times. The V gene is TRBV6-5, the J gene TRBJ1-1; TRBD1 matches at 8 bases. Losses at the gene ends were 6 bases for V and 11 bases for J; bases not matched to a gene: 5. Per the germline V gene, CDR1 is MNHEY and CDR2 is SVGAGI. This CDR3 is built from 11 residues. The CDR3 loop is CASSRGQEAFF. The CDR3 nucleotides are TGTGCCAGCAGCAGGGGGCAGGAGGCTTTCTTT.

In this sample, this clone turned up once. The chain uses TRBV6-5 and TRBJ2-1; 7 positions match TRBD2. The CDR3 spans 14 residues. The V segment lost 5 bases and the J segment 2 bases; nucleotides outside the gene matches: 3. The germline gives CDR1 MNHEY, CDR2 SVGAGI. Here the CDR3 reads CASSRREAYNEQFF. CDR3 nucleotide sequence: TGTGCCAGCAGTCGTCGGGAGGCCTACAATGAGCAGTTCTTC.

In this sample, this clone turned up a few times. The V and J genes are TRBV2 and TRBJ1-5, with a possible D match to TRBD1 (5 bases). With 3 bases removed from V and 8 bases from J, the gap between germline ends came to 14 bases. The CDR3 spans 14 residues. The germline V gene has CDR1 SNHLY and CDR2 FYNNEI. In DNA form, the CDR3 reads TGTGCCAGCAGTGATCTTCCGGGGCTGGAGCCCCAGCATTTT. Amino acid sequence: CASSDLPGLEPQHF.

The rearrangement joins TRBV29-1 to TRBJ1-1; D call uncertain. Per germline, CDR1 SQVTM and CDR2 ANQGSEA. The CDR3 has 11 residues. V lost 6 bases and J lost 5, with 10 bases in between. The CDR3 here is CSVNVVTEAFF. CDR3 in DNA: TGCAGCGTGAATGTAGTTACTGAAGCTTTCTTT.

This chain joins TRBV9 and TRBJ2-3; TRBD2 aligns across 8 bases. The CDR3 extends over 15 amino acids. V was pared by 2 bases and J by 5 bases, with 7 bases of the junction left unmatched. Germline V gene sequence: CDR1 SGDLS, CDR2 YYNGEE. The CDR3 coding sequence is TGTGCCAGCAGCGTGAGCGGGAGCGGGGTAGATACGCAGTATTTT. It codes for CASSVSGSGVDTQYF.

The rearrangement uses TRBV9 and TRBJ2-3, with TRBD2 matching 7 bases. This CDR3 contains 17 residues. The V segment lost 0 bases and the J segment 1 base; nucleotides outside the gene matches: 8. Germline loops: CDR1 SGDLS, CDR2 YYNGEE. Here the CDR3 reads CASSVEFGGGGTDTQYF. CDR3 bases: TGTGCCAGCAGCGTAGAGTTCGGGGGAGGGGGCACAGATACGCAGTATTTT.

The chain uses TRBV9 and TRBJ2-1; 8 bases line up with TRBD2. The CDR3 totals 15 residues. V lost 4 bases to trimming and J lost 6 bases; unmatched junction nucleotides: 9. Germline values: CDR1 SGDLS, CDR2 YYNGEE. The CDR3 bases are TGTGCCAGCAGCCTTAGCGGGGCAGCCGGCAATGAGCAGTTCTTC. Its protein is CASSLSGAAGNEQFF.

The V and J genes are TRBV6-6 and TRBJ1-5; 7 bases align to TRBD1. Germline V lookup: CDR1 MNHNY, CDR2 SVGAGI (reference sequence). J lost 4 bases, V lost 2 bases, and 5 bases had no gene match. The CDR3 extends over 15 amino acids. CDR3 sequence reads: CASSYTGTANQPQHF. In DNA form, the CDR3 reads TGTGCCAGCAGTTACACCGGGACAGCTAATCAGCCCCAGCATTTT.

J is TRBJ1-2 and V is TRBV11-3, with D uncertain. This CDR3 is built from 13 residues. The V end lost 5 bases, the J end lost 8 bases, and 15 bases lay between the germline ends. Germline V gives CDR1 SGHNT, CDR2 YENEEA. CDR3 loop: CASSPIGVGGYTF. CDR3 nucleotide sequence: TGTGCCAGCAGCCCGATTGGGGTCGGGGGCTACACCTTC.

This clone was counted between two and nine times. The chain couples TRBV23-1 to TRBJ2-2; 12 bases agree with TRBD1. TRBV23-1 is an ORF, and what it does is uncertain. The J segment lost 4 bases and the V segment lost 2 bases, leaving 14 bases of the junction unmatched. The CDR3 has 20 residues. The CDR3 loop reads CASSQKPGQGAPRGTGELFF. The CDR3 nucleotides read TGCGCCAGCAGTCAAAAACCGGGACAGGGGGCGCCGAGGGGCACCGGGGAGCTGTTTTTT.

The rearrangement joins TRBV9 to TRBJ2-1; D gene uncertain. Germline-derived CDR1 and CDR2 are SGDLS and YYNGEE. The CDR3 totals 16 residues. Trimming pared 3 bases from V and 0 bases from J, leaving 13 bases between. CDR3 residues: CASSAPSGSSYNEQFF. DNA for the CDR3: TGTGCCAGCAGCGCTCCATCGGGTAGCTCCTACAATGAGCAGTTCTTC.

The sample holds a few counts of this clone. This rearrangement joins TRBV13 to TRBJ1-4, with no clear D. Trimming cost V 5 bases and J 6 bases, with 4 bases left between them. The CDR3 contains 11 residues. Germline assignment: CDR1 PRHDT and CDR2 FYEKMQ (reference sequence). The CDR3 sequence is CASSNDEKLFF. As DNA, the CDR3 is TGTGCCAGCAGCAACGATGAAAAACTGTTTTTT.

The rearrangement uses TRBV7-6 and TRBJ2-1; 9 bases are shared with TRBD2. V lost 1 base to trimming and J lost 8 bases; unmatched junction nucleotides: 9. The CDR3 length is 16 residues. CDR1 and CDR2 (germline): SGHVS, FNYEAQ. CDR3 DNA: TGTGCCAGCAGCTTAGGGGGCGGGAGGGCCATGGATGAGCAGTTCTTC. Its protein is CASSLGGGRAMDEQFF. The full variable domain, in which reference TRBV7-6 and TRBJ2-1 provide the parts outside the CDR3, is GAGVSQSPRYKVTKRGQDVALRCDPISGHVSLYWYRQALGQGPEFLTYFNYEAQQDKSGLPNDRFSAERPEGSISTLTIQRTEQRDSAMYRCASSLGGGRAMDEQFFGPGTRLTVL.

This clone was seen a few times. The chain carries TRBV6-6 and TRBJ1-3, with 8 bases matching TRBD1. Germline values: CDR1 MNHNY, CDR2 SVGAGI (reference sequence). This CDR3 contains 15 residues. J was trimmed by 2 bases and V by 5 bases; bases with no gene match: 5. The CDR3 protein is CASSDWTGPGNTIYF. CDR3 bases: TGTGCCAGCAGTGATTGGACAGGGCCTGGAAACACCATATATTTT.

V usage is TRBV4-1 and J usage is TRBJ1-1; D is possibly TRBD1 (5 bases). Germline V gene data show CDR1 as MGHRA and CDR2 as YSYEKL. V was shortened by 2 bases and J by 0 bases, with 10 bases between the two germline ends. The CDR3 consists of 15 residues. CDR3 sequence: CASSQYRNMNTEAFF. CDR3 coding DNA: TGCGCCAGCAGCCAATACAGGAATATGAACACTGAAGCTTTCTTT.

The chain couples TRBV28 to TRBJ2-5; no reliable D call. The J call could be wrong; TRBJ2-7 is a better fit for the DNA end. Germline CDR1 is MDHEN and CDR2 is SYDVKM. The CDR3 spans 12 residues. The CDR3 DNA follows: TGTGCCAGCAGCAGTATTGAATACGAGCAGTACTTC. The encoded protein is CASSSIEYEQYF.

The chain links TRBV4-1 to TRBJ2-5, with a tentative D call TRBD2 (5 bases). CDR1 and CDR2 (germline): MGHRA, YSYEKL. Between the trimmed V and J ends, which lost 0 bases and 5 bases, there was a span of 16 bases. CDR3 length: 16 residues. CDR3 nucleotides: TGCGCCAGCAGCCAAGAATCGGGAACCTCACCTGAGACCCAGTACTTC. Translation: CASSQESGTSPETQYF.

J is TRBJ1-4 and V is TRBV19; TRBD1 agrees at 10 bases. The V and J ends lost 6 bases and 5 bases, in that order; junction bases with no gene match: 6. Per the germline V gene, CDR1 is LNHDA and CDR2 is SQIVND (reference sequence). The CDR3 has 15 residues. The CDR3 sequence: CASRTGGQSNEKLFF. The CDR3 coding sequence is TGTGCCAGTAGGACAGGGGGCCAATCGAATGAAAAACTGTTTTTT.

The V gene is TRBV6-1, the J gene TRBJ2-4; a possible D gene is TRBD2 (7 bases). This CDR3 region has 16 residues. Deletions cut 3 bases from V and 0 bases from J, with 12 bases between. Looked up from germline, CDR1 is MNHNS and CDR2 is SASEGT. CDR3 in DNA: TGTGCCAGCAGTGAGGGGGCTAGCGGAGCCAAAAACATTCAGTACTTC. This gives the protein CASSEGASGAKNIQYF.

This clone appeared a few times. The V gene is TRBV6-1, the J gene TRBJ1-6, with TRBD1 identical over 8 bases. Looked up from germline, CDR1 is MNHNS and CDR2 is SASEGT. The CDR3 has 13 amino acids. J lost 10 bases, V lost 3 bases, and 2 bases had no gene match. CDR3 protein: CASSDRGLSPLHF. CDR3 in DNA: TGTGCCAGCAGTGACAGGGGGCTCTCACCCCTCCACTTT.

The chain employs TRBV13 and TRBJ2-3; D might be TRBD2 (5 bases). V was shortened by 6 bases and J by 10 bases, with 17 bases between the two germline ends. CDR3 length: 13 residues. Looked up from germline, CDR1 is PRHDT and CDR2 is FYEKMQ (reference sequence). The CDR3 sequence is CASRLGSEVSQYF. In DNA form, the CDR3 reads TGTGCCAGCAGACTAGGGAGCGAGGTGTCGCAGTATTTT.